The rows below give T cell receptor beta chains drawn from one sample of a study of beta chain features in type 1 diabetes. Here immunoSEQ multiplex PCR was the method, and the copy in TCRdb shows in-frame clones only, minus some. The sample consists of about 340,000 clones, roughly 12% of them appearing once. The sequenced sample consisted of naive CD4+ T cells from blood. Receptors were obtained from a woman under 30 with type 1 diabetes. Both conserved end residues are part of each CDR3. The D gene is left open where the match is weak. Not all rows give a size; the values are once, few, many and, for expanded clones, a class.

j_gene	v_gene	d_gene	abundance	CDR3aa	CDR3nt
TRBJ2-1	TRBV19	NA	NA	CASSIDRLQGEQFF	TGTGCCAGTAGTATAGACAGACTCCAGGGCGAGCAGTTCTTC
TRBJ2-7	TRBV7-9	TRBD1	NA	CASSLDGTGVDEQYF	TGTGCCAGCAGCTTAGACGGGACAGGGGTTGACGAGCAGTACTTC
TRBJ2-3	TRBV7-3	NA	NA	CASSLPRKQGKNTQYF	TGTGCCAGCAGCTTACCAAGGAAACAGGGTAAAAATACGCAGTATTTT
TRBJ2-1	TRBV5-1	TRBD2	few	CASSSTPTSGYNEQFF	TGCGCCAGCAGCTCCACCCCCACTAGCGGGTACAATGAGCAGTTCTTC
TRBJ1-2	TRBV20-1	NA	NA	CSATRTARTF	TGCAGTGCCACTCGGACAGCGAGAACCTTC
TRBJ2-1	TRBV29-1	TRBD2	NA	CSVGEGESYNEQFF	TGCAGCGTTGGGGAGGGAGAGTCCTACAATGAGCAGTTCTTC
TRBJ2-3	TRBV5-4	TRBD2	few	CASSLGPGGQRLTDTQYF	TGTGCCAGCAGCTTGGGGCCGGGGGGTCAGCGACTCACAGATACGCAGTATTTT
TRBJ1-1	TRBV9	NA	few	CASSGRGSTEAFF	TGTGCCAGCAGCGGAAGGGGTAGTACTGAAGCTTTCTTT
TRBJ1-5	TRBV30	TRBD1	NA	CAWSTTGGQPQHF	TGTGCCTGGAGTACGACAGGGGGTCAGCCCCAGCATTTT
TRBJ2-2	TRBV29-1	NA	few	CSVVVQANTGELFF	TGCAGCGTTGTAGTGCAAGCCAACACCGGGGAGCTGTTTTTT
TRBJ2-2	TRBV29-1	TRBD1	few	CSASQGANTGELFF	TGCAGCGCGTCACAGGGGGCGAACACCGGGGAGCTGTTTTTT
TRBJ2-2	TRBV2	NA	NA	CASSVGEGTGELFF	TGTGCCAGCAGTGTAGGGGAAGGGACCGGGGAGCTGTTTTTT
TRBJ1-2	TRBV30	NA	NA	CAWSPLSYGYTF	TGTGCCTGGAGTCCCCTGAGCTATGGCTACACCTTC
TRBJ1-1	TRBV18	TRBD1	once	CASSGGTGRQTEAFF	TGTGCCAGCTCAGGAGGGACAGGGCGGCAGACTGAAGCTTTCTTT
TRBJ2-1	TRBV9	TRBD2	NA	CASSVGGGGPLNEQFF	TGTGCCAGCAGCGTAGGGGGGGGAGGCCCCCTCAATGAGCAGTTCTTC
TRBJ2-1	TRBV4-2	NA	NA	CASSQIRANYNEQFF	TGTGCCAGCAGCCAAATCAGGGCGAACTACAATGAGCAGTTCTTC
TRBJ1-1	TRBV30	NA	few	CASGRGWTEAFF	TGTGCCTCAGGCAGGGGCTGGACTGAAGCTTTCTTT
TRBJ1-5	TRBV19	NA	NA	CASRRVQQPQHF	TGTGCCAGTAGGAGGGTACAGCAGCCCCAGCATTTT
TRBJ1-5	TRBV7-9	NA	NA	CASSQNGQPQHF	TGTGCCAGCAGCCAGAACGGGCAGCCCCAGCATTTT
TRBJ2-4	TRBV4-2	NA	NA	CASSLLWGRNIQYF	TGTGCCAGCAGCCTATTGTGGGGCCGGAACATTCAGTACTTC
TRBJ2-4	TRBV11-3	NA	NA	CASSSRIAKNIQYF	TGTGCCAGCAGCTCGAGAATAGCCAAAAACATTCAGTACTTC
TRBJ2-3	TRBV5-4	NA	few	CASSWGGITDTQYF	TGTGCCAGCAGTTGGGGCGGGATCACAGATACGCAGTATTTT
TRBJ1-2	TRBV29-1	NA	NA	CSVGPIANYGYTF	TGCAGCGTTGGCCCTATAGCTAACTATGGCTACACCTTC
TRBJ1-1	TRBV29-1	TRBD1	few	CSVEGGQGLNTEAFF	TGCAGCGTTGAAGGTGGACAGGGGCTGAACACTGAAGCTTTCTTT
TRBJ1-2	TRBV19	TRBD1	NA	CASSATGNYGYTF	TGTGCCAGTAGCGCGACAGGGAACTATGGCTACACCTTC
TRBJ2-4	TRBV14	TRBD1	NA	CASSKKSAGTGKSIQYF	TGTGCCAGCAGCAAGAAGAGTGCCGGGACAGGCAAAAGCATTCAGTACTTC
TRBJ2-5	TRBV28	TRBD2	NA	CASSKGLAFFQETQYF	TGTGCCAGCAGCAAAGGACTAGCGTTCTTCCAAGAGACCCAGTACTTC
TRBJ2-5	TRBV6-5	TRBD1	few	CASSYSGQKQETQYF	TGTGCCAGCAGTTACTCGGGACAGAAACAAGAGACCCAGTACTTC
TRBJ1-5	TRBV30	TRBD1	NA	CAWSVLGQGLEKPQHF	TGTGCCTGGAGTGTACTGGGACAGGGGTTGGAGAAGCCCCAGCATTTT
TRBJ1-1	TRBV7-3	NA	NA	CASSSRGGDTEAFF	TGTGCCAGCAGCTCCAGGGGTGGGGACACTGAAGCTTTCTTT
TRBJ2-2	TRBV4-3	TRBD1	few	CASSQDPSRQGLAGELFF	TGCGCCAGCAGCCAAGATCCTTCGAGACAGGGATTGGCCGGGGAGCTGTTTTTT
TRBJ2-1	TRBV9	TRBD2	NA	CASSVLAGLTYNEQFF	TGTGCCAGCAGCGTACTAGCGGGGCTAACTTACAATGAGCAGTTCTTC
TRBJ2-1	TRBV14	NA	few	CASSQALDHNEQFF	TGTGCCAGCAGCCAAGCGCTAGACCACAATGAGCAGTTCTTC
TRBJ1-1	TRBV5-1	NA	few	CASSLEWSGTEAFF	TGCGCCAGCAGCTTGGAGTGGTCCGGCACTGAAGCTTTCTTT
TRBJ2-5	TRBV18	NA	NA	CASSPPEGWETQYF	TGTGCCAGCTCACCCCCGGAGGGGTGGGAGACCCAGTACTTC
TRBJ2-2	TRBV18	NA	NA	CASSPGQTTGELFF	TGTGCCAGCTCACCAGGACAAACCACCGGGGAGCTGTTTTTT
TRBJ2-5	TRBV4-2	TRBD2	NA	CASSLSGRAAETQYF	TGTGCCAGCAGCCTGAGCGGGAGGGCCGCGGAGACCCAGTACTTC